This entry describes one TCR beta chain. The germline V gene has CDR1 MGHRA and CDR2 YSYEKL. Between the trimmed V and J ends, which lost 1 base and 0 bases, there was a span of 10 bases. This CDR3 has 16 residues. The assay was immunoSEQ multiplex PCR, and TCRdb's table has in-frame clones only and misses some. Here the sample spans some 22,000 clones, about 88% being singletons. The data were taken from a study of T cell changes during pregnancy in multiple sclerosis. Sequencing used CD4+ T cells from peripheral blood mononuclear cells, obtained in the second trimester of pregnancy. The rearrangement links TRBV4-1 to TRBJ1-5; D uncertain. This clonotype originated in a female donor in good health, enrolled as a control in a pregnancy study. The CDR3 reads CASSQGLAASNQPQHF. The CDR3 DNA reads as TGCGCCAGCAGCCAAGGGCTGGCGGCTAGCAATCAGCCCCAGCATTTT.